This TCR beta chain was captured in a study of blood T cell repertoires in COVID-19. Method: immunoSEQ multiplex PCR; TCRdb's copy keeps in-frame clones and lacks some. The sample yields 90,000 to 120,000 clones, 65% to 80% seen once. Losses at the gene ends were 4 bases for V and 8 bases for J; bases not matched to a gene: 12. Germline CDR1 is ENHRY and CDR2 is SYGVKD. This CDR3 spans 15 amino acids. The sequence was collected from a woman aged 40-49 years with acute or convalescent COVID-19. The sample taken for sequencing was peripheral blood. The gene calls are TRBV10-3 and TRBJ1-1; 8 positions agree with TRBD1. The CDR3 nucleotides read TGTGCCATCAGTGGCCATGGACAGGGCCGTTCGGAAGCTTTCTTT. As protein: CAISGHGQGRSEAFF.